Many counts were recorded for the clone carrying this T cell receptor (beta chain). Time point of the sample: newly diagnosed GD, antithyroid drugs for less than 3 months. There was RNA extracted from PBMCs, and the TCR library was made from it. An endocrinology department in Xi'an, China, recruited the patients. This sample stems from a study of regulatory T cells in long-lasting Graves disease. Through Arm-PCR of CDR3 regions and iRepertoire HTBI primers, TCR beta libraries were built. TCRdb used MiXCR to reprocess the multiplex PCR reads, holding one entry per CDR3 protein. Of fewer than 350,000 distinct CDR3 sequences listed, about a sixth were seen once; the top ten hold roughly 40%. The CDR3 contains 15 residues. CDR1 is SGHDN, CDR2 FVKESK, per germline. V lost 6 bases and J lost 6, with 18 bases in between.

The TCR originated in a female donor with Graves disease. This chain uses TRBV14 with TRBJ2-1, with a possible D match to TRBD2 (6 bases). The sample consisted of peripheral blood mononuclear cells (PBMCs), taken at new diagnosis, from a patient treated with antithyroid drugs. The CDR3 sequence is CASRATGGDFNEQFF. DNA for the CDR3: TGTGCCAGCAGGGCCACCGGTGGGGACTTCAATGAGCAGTTCTTC.